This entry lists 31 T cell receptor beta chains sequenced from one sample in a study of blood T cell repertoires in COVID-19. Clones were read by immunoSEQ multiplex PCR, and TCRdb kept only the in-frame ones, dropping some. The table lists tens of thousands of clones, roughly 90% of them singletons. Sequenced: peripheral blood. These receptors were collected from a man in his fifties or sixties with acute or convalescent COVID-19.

The CDR3 loop reads CASSPGQTYTPQHF. DNA for the CDR3: TGCGCCAGCAGCCCCGGACAGACGTATACGCCCCAGCATTTT. The gene calls are TRBV4-1 and TRBJ1-5; tentatively, D is TRBD1 (6 bases). CDR1 is MGHRA, CDR2 YSYEKL, per germline. There are 14 residues in the CDR3. V was trimmed by 4 bases and J by 9 bases, leaving 16 bases between them.

The CDR3 DNA sequence: TGTGCCAGCAGTTTTACCAGGGAGGGCGAGCAGTTCTTC. It is translated as CASSFTREGEQFF. V and J are TRBV28 and TRBJ2-1; TRBD2 agrees at 7 bases. Germline V gene data show CDR1 as MDHEN and CDR2 as SYDVKM. After removal of 3 bases from V and 10 bases from J, the junction contained 6 bases not matched to a gene. The CDR3 consists of 13 residues.

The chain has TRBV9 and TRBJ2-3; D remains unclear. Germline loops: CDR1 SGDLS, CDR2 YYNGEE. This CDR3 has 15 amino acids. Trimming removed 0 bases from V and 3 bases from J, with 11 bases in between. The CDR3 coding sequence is TGTGCCAGCAGCGTAGAACGCCGAGAGACAGATACGCAGTATTTT. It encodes CASSVERRETDTQYF.

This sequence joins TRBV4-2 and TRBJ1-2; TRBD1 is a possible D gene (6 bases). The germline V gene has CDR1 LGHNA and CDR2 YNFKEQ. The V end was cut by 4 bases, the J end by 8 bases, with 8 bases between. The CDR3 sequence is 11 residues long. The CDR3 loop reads CASSLGQGYTF. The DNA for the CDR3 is TGTGCCAGCAGCCTTGGACAGGGCTACACCTTC.

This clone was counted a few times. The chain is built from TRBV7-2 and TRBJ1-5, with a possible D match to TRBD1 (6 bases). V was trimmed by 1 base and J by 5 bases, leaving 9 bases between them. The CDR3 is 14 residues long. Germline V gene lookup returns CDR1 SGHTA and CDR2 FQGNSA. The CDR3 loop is CASSLVSGDQPQHF. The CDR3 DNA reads TGTGCCAGCAGCTTAGTATCAGGGGATCAGCCCCAGCATTTT.

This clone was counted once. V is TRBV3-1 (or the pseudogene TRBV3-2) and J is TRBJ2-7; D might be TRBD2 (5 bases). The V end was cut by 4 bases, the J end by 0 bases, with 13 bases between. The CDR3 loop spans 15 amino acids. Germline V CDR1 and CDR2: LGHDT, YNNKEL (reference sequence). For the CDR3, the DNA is TGTGCCAGCAGCCCTGGACTCAGCCACTCCTACGAGCAGTACGTC. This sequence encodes CASSPGLSHSYEQYV.

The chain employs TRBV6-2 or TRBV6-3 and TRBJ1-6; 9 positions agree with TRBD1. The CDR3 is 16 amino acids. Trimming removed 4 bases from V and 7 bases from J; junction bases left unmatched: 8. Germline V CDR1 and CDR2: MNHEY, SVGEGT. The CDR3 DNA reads TGTGCCAGCAGTTCCGCGATAGGGACAGGGAATTCACCCCTCCACTTT. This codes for CASSSAIGTGNSPLHF.

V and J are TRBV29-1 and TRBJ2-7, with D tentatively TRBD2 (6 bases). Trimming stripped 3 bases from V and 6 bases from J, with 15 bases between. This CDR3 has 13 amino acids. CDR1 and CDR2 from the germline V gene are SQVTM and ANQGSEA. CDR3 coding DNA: TGCAGCGTTGAGGGGACTCGGGGCAGCGAGCAGTACTTC. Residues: CSVEGTRGSEQYF.

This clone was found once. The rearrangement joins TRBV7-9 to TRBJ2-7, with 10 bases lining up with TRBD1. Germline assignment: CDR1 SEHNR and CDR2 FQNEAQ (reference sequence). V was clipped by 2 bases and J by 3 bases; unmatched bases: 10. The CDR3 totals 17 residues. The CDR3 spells CASSLTGTGDGLYEQYF. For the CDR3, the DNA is TGTGCCAGCAGCTTAACCGGGACAGGGGATGGCCTCTACGAGCAGTACTTC.

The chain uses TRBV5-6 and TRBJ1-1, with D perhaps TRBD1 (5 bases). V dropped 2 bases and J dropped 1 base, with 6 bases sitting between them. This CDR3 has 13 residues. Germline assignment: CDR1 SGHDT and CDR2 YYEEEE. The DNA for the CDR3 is TGTGCCAGCAGCTTTGGACAGAACACTGAAGCTTTCTTT. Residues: CASSFGQNTEAFF.

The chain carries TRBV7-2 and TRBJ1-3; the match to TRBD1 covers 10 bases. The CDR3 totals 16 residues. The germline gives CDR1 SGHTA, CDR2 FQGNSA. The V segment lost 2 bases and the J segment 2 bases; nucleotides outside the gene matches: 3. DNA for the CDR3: TGTGCCAGCAGCTTACGGGGACAGGGGACTGGAAACACCATATATTTT. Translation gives CASSLRGQGTGNTIYF.

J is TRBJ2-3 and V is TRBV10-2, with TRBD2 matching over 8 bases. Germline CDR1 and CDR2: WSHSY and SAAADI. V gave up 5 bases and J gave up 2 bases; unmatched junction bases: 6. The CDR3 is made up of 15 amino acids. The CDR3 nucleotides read TGCGCCAGCAGTCGTTGGCGGGAGGCCACAGATACGCAGTATTTT. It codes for CASSRWREATDTQYF.

CDR3 DNA sequence: TGTGCCTGGATTGGGACAGAGAACACTGAAGCTTTCTTT. Translated: CAWIGTENTEAFF. The rearrangement joins TRBV30 to TRBJ1-1, with 7 bases identical to TRBD1. The CDR3 totals 13 residues. With 4 bases clipped from V and 1 base from J, the junction kept 3 bases outside the gene matches. Germline values: CDR1 GTSNPN, CDR2 SVGIG (reference sequence).

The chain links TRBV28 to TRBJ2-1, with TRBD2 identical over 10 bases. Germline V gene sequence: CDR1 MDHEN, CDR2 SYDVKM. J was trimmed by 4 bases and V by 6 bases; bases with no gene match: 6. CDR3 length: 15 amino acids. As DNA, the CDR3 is TGTGCCAGCAGCCCCGGACTAGCGGATTACAATGAGCAGTTCTTC. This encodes CASSPGLADYNEQFF.

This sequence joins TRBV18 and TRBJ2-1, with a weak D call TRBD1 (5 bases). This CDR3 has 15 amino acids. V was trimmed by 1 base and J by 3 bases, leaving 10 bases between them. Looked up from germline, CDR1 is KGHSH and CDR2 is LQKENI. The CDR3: CASSPLDSSYNEQFF. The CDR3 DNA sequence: TGTGCCAGCTCACCACTTGACAGTAGCTACAATGAGCAGTTCTTC.

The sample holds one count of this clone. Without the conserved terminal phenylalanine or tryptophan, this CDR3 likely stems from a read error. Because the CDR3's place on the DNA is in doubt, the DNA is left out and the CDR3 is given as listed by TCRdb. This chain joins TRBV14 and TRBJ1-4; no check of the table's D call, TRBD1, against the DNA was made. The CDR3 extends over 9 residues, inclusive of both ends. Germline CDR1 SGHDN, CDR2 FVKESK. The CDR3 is CASSRLGQG.

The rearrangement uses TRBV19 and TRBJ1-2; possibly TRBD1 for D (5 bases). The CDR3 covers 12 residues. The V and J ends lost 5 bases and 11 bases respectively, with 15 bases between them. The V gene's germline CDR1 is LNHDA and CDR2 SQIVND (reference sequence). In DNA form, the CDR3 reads TGTGCCAGTAGTGCAGGGCCGTCCGGGTACACCTTC. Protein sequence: CASSAGPSGYTF.

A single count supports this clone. CDR3 residues: CASSSARGPDSYGYTF. In DNA form, the CDR3 reads TGTGCCAGCAGTTCCGCCAGGGGGCCCGACTCTTATGGCTACACCTTC. The chain uses TRBV28 and TRBJ1-2; 8 nucleotides align to TRBD1. Trimming removed 4 bases from V and 5 bases from J; junction bases left unmatched: 12. Germline V gives CDR1 MDHEN, CDR2 SYDVKM. This CDR3 region has 16 residues.

CDR3 sequence reads: CASKRRTENNQPQHF. CDR3 sequence (DNA): TGTGCCAGCAAGAGACGGACAGAGAACAATCAGCCCCAGCATTTT. V usage is TRBV6-5 and J usage is TRBJ1-5; D perhaps matches TRBD1 (6 bases). The V end lost 7 bases, the J end lost 3 bases, and 16 bases lay between the germline ends. This CDR3 has 15 amino acids. Germline V gene data show CDR1 as MNHEY and CDR2 as SVGAGI.

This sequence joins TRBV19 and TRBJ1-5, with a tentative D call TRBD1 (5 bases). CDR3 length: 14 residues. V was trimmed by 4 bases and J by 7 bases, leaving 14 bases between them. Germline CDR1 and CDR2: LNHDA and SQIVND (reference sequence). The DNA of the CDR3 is TGTGCCAGTAGTACCCAGGGATTCCCCCAGCCCCAGCATTTT. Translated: CASSTQGFPQPQHF.

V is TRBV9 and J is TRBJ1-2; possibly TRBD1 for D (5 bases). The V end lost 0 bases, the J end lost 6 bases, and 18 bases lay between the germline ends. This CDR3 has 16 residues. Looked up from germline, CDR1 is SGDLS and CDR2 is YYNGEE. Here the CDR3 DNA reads TGTGCCAGCAGCGTAGACAGGCTCCTCTCTGGGGATGGCTACACCTTC. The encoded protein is CASSVDRLLSGDGYTF. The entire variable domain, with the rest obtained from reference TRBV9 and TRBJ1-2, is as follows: DSGVTQTPKHLITATGQRVTLRCSPRSGDLSVYWYQQSLDQGLQFLIQYYNGEERAKGNILERFSAQQFPDLHSELNLSSLELGDSALYFCASSVDRLLSGDGYTFGSGTRLTVV.

The CDR3 DNA reads as TGCAGTGCTACAGACAGTCTCGAGCAGTACGTC. Translation: CSATDSLEQYV. V usage is TRBV20-1 and J usage is TRBJ2-7, with D possibly being TRBD1 (5 bases). Between the trimmed V and J ends, which lost 4 bases and 6 bases, there was a span of 10 bases. Germline CDR1 and CDR2: DFQATT and SNEGSKA (reference sequence). The CDR3 spans 11 residues.

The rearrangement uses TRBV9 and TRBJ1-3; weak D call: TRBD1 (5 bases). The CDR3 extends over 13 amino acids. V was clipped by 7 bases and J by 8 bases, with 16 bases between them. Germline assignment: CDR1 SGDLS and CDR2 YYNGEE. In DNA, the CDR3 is TGTGCCAGCGGGCGACGGGGGAGAGACACCATATATTTT. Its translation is CASGRRGRDTIYF.

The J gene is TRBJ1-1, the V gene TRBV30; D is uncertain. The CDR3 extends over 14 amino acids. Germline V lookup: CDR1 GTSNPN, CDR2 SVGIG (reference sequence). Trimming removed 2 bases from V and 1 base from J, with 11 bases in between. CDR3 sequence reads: CAWSPVEGNTEAFF. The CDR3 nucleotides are TGTGCCTGGAGTCCCGTCGAGGGGAACACTGAAGCTTTCTTT.

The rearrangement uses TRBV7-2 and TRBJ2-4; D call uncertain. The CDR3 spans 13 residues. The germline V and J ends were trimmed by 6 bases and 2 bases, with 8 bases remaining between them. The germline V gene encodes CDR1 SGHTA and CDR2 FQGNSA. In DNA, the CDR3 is TGTGCCAGCAGTCGGTTGTCCAAAAACATTCAGTACTTC. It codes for CASSRLSKNIQYF. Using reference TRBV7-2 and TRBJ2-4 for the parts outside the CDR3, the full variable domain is GAGVSQSPSNKVTEKGKDVELRCDPISGHTALYWYRQSLGQGLEFLIYFQGNSAPDKSGLPSDRFSAERTGGSVSTLTIQRTQQEDSAVYLCASSRLSKNIQYFGAGTRLSVL.

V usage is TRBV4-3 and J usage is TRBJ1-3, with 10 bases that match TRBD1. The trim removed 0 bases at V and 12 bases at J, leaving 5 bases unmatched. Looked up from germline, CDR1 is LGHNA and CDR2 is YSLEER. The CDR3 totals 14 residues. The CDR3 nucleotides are TGCGCCAGCAGCCAAGATCGGGGACAGGGGATCATATATTTT. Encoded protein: CASSQDRGQGIIYF.

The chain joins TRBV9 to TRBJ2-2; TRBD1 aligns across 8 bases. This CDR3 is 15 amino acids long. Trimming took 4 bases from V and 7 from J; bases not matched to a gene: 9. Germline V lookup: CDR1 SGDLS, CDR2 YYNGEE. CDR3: CASSLTDRVNGELFF. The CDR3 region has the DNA TGTGCCAGCAGCCTTACGGACAGGGTAAACGGGGAGCTGTTTTTT.

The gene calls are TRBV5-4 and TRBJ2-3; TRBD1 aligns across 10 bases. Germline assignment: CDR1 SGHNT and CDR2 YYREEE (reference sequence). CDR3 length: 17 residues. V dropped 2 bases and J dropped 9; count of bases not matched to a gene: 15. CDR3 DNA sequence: TGTGCCAGCAGCTTAGGAACCGGGACAGGGGAATATGGGACGCAGTATTTT. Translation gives CASSLGTGTGEYGTQYF. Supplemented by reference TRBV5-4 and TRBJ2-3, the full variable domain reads ETGVTQSPTHLIKTRGQQVTLRCSSQSGHNTVSWYQQALGQGPQFIFQYYREEENGRGNFPPRFSGLQFPNYSSELNVNALELDDSALYLCASSLGTGTGEYGTQYFGPGTRLTVL.

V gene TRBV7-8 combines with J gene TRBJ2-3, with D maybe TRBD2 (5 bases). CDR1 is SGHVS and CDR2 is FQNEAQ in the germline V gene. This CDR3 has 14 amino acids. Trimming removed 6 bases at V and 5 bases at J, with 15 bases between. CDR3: CASSSTRGRDTQYF. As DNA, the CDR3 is TGTGCCAGCAGTTCAACTAGAGGGCGAGATACGCAGTATTTT.

The CDR3 DNA is TGTGCCACCAGTGAATCACCGGGACAGGGGTCCTCAGATACGCAGTATTTT. Its translation: CATSESPGQGSSDTQYF. This chain links TRBV24-1 with TRBJ2-3; 10 positions match TRBD1. V shed 4 bases and J 4 bases; nucleotides not matched to a gene: 10. Germline V gene data show CDR1 as KGHDR and CDR2 as SFDVKD. This CDR3 contains 17 residues.

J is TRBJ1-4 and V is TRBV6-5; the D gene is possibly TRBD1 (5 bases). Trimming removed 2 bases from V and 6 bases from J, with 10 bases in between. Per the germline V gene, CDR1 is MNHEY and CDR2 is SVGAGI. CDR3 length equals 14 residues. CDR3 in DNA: TGTGCCAGCAGTTACGCGAGACAGCATGAAAAACTGTTTTTT. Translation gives CASSYARQHEKLFF.